This record concerns one T cell receptor beta chain sequence. Antigen: not known. The sample belongs to a study of T cell responses to AZD1222 COVID-19 vaccine. The wider study: Combined were second doses at about 4 or about 12 weeks. Study-level points and caveats: The study sampled repertoires only after the peak T cell response. Nearly half of unique spike-specific TCRs reportedly avoided B.1.351 and B.1.1.7 mutated regions. Two doses of AZD1222 preceded a rise in Spike-specific TCR breadth and depth.

The table came from immunoSEQ multiplex PCR; TCRdb's copy has only in-frame clones and leaves some out. The data contain some 99,000 clones, about nine tenths of them singletons. The clonotype was recovered from an adult in good health. This specimen was peripheral blood, taken on day 0 of AZD1222 vaccination.

In DNA, the CDR3 is TGCGCCAGCAGCCTGGCGCAGGGTTCGCGGACTGAAGCTTTCTTT. This sequence encodes CASSLAQGSRTEAFF. The V gene is TRBV5-1, the J gene TRBJ1-1; maybe TRBD1 (5 bases). This CDR3 contains 15 residues. Trimming pared 4 bases from V and 5 bases from J, leaving 18 bases between. Germline V gene data show CDR1 as SGHRS and CDR2 as YFSETQ. The variable domain in full, with the rest retrieved from reference TRBV5-1 and TRBJ1-1, is KAGVTQTPRYLIKTRGQQVTLSCSPISGHRSVSWYQQTPGQGLQFLFEYFSETQRNKGNFPGRFSGRQFSNSRSEMNVSTLELGDSALYLCASSLAQGSRTEAFFGQGTRLTVV.